The clone carrying this T cell receptor (beta chain) has only a few counts. TCRdb ran MiXCR on the 5' RACE reads and lists one entry per CDR3 protein. The data contain 100,000 to 150,000 distinct CDR3 sequences, roughly 15% of them singletons. This CDR3 comprises 16 residues. Losses at the gene ends were 3 bases for V and 4 bases for J; bases not matched to a gene: 6. Germline lookup yields CDR1 SGHAT and CDR2 FQNNGV. These data come from a study of T cells after yellow fever vaccination. The chain has TRBV11-2 and TRBJ2-3, with 11 nucleotides matching TRBD1. The TCR sequence derives from a man younger than 30 who received the YFV17D yellow fever vaccine. The source was CD8+ T cells sorted from PBMCs, collected 5 days after the yellow fever booster vaccination. The CDR3 sequence is CASSLGLGQGADTQYF. DNA for the CDR3: TGTGCCAGCAGCTTGGGTCTGGGACAGGGGGCAGATACGCAGTATTTT. Using reference TRBV11-2 and TRBJ2-3 for the parts outside the CDR3, the full variable domain is EAGVAQSPRYKIIEKRQSVAFWCNPISGHATLYWYQQILGQGPKLLIQFQNNGVVDDSQLPKDRFSAERLKGVDSTLKIQPAKLEDSAVYLCASSLGLGQGADTQYFGPGTRLTVL.